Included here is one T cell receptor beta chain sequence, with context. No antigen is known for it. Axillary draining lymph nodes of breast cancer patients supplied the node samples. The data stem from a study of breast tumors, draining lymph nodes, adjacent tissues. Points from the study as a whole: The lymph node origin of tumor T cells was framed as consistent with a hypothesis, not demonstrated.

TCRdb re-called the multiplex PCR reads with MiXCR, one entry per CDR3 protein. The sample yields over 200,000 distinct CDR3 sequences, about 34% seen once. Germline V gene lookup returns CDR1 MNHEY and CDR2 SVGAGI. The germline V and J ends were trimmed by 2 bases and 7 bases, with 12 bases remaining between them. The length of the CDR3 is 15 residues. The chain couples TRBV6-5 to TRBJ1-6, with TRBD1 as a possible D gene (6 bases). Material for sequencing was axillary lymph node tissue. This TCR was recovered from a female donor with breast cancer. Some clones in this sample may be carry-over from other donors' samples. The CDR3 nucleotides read TGTGCCAGCAGTTACAAGGACAGCGTAAATTCACCCCTCCACTTT. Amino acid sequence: CASSYKDSVNSPLHF.